The 22 T cell receptor beta chains below were found in one sample sequenced in a study of regulatory T cells in long-lasting Graves disease (dated by TCRdb to the early 2020s). The library relied on multiplex PCR. TCRdb shows the sequencer as Illumina HiSeq 4000. To build TCR beta libraries, CDR3 regions were amplified by Arm-PCR using iRepertoire HTBI primers. Using fastp at Q25 and MiXCR, TCRdb reprocessed the public reads and kept productive beta chains. Entries are consolidated by CDR3 protein sequence, retaining the most common genes and DNA. Across this sample there are some 280,000 distinct CDR3 sequences, with roughly a fifth seen only once. In total, the top ten clones hold approximately 60% of the sample. What the time point label conveys for this sample: persistent/refractory GD, antithyroid drugs over 5 years with positive TRAb. For both TCR sequencing and RNA sequencing, RNA was extracted from PBMCs in TRIzol.

The source material was peripheral blood mononuclear cells (PBMCs), sampled when the disease was refractory, from a patient treated with antithyroid drugs. The receptors come from a female donor with Graves disease.

V is TRBV28 and J is TRBJ2-7; D possibly corresponds to TRBD2 (6 bases). CDR3 length: 14 amino acids. Trimming shortened V by 11 bases and J by 0 bases, and 17 bases separated the two germline ends. The germline V gene encodes CDR1 MDHEN and CDR2 SYDVKM. Written as DNA, the CDR3 is TGTGCCTGCTCACACCGGGAGCCCTCCTACGAGCAGTACTTC. Translation gives CACSHREPSYEQYF.

There are a few counts of this clonotype. The V and J genes are TRBV28 and TRBJ2-1, with TRBD2 matching 13 bases. Trimming cost V 4 bases and J 4 bases; bases outside gene matches: 13. CDR1 and CDR2 (germline): MDHEN, SYDVKM. There are 19 residues in the CDR3. CDR3 residues: CASSWTSGSRTRIYNEQFF. The CDR3, as DNA: TGTGCCAGCAGTTGGACTAGCGGGAGCCGAACGAGAATATACAATGAGCAGTTCTTC.

This clonotype was recorded many times. The chain joins TRBV3-1 to TRBJ1-5; D call uncertain. The CDR3 is 12 residues long. V was cut by 4 bases and J by 7 bases, with 8 bases left in between. The germline V gene encodes CDR1 LGHDT and CDR2 YNNKEL (reference sequence). This CDR3 reads CASSRSGQPQHF. In DNA, the CDR3 is TGTGCCAGCAGCCGTTCCGGGCAGCCCCAGCATTTT.

This clonotype came up many times. The chain recombines TRBV20-1 with TRBJ1-5; 7 bases are a match to TRBD1. Germline V gene lookup returns CDR1 DFQATT and CDR2 SNEGSKA (reference sequence). This CDR3 has 13 residues. J gave up 5 bases and V 4 bases, and 5 bases lay outside the gene matches. The CDR3 region has the DNA TGCAGTGCTACCCAGGGGGATCATCAGCCCCAGCATTTT. It yields the protein CSATQGDHQPQHF.

This chain connects TRBV10-3 to TRBJ2-7, with D perhaps TRBD1 (6 bases). The germline CDR1 and CDR2 sequences are ENHRY and SYGVKD. The V gene lost 6 bases and the J gene lost 5 bases, with 14 bases spanning the gap. This CDR3 comprises 13 residues. Written as DNA, the CDR3 is TGTGCCATCAGGAGCTTACAGGGCGACGAGCAGTACTTC. Its translation: CAIRSLQGDEQYF.

This clonotype has at least ten counts. This sequence joins TRBV28 and TRBJ2-5, with D possibly TRBD1 on 6 matching bases. Germline CDR1 reads MDHEN; CDR2 reads SYDVKM. The CDR3 is 17 amino acids. The V gene lost 4 bases and the J gene lost 5 bases, with 23 bases spanning the gap. The CDR3 reads CASSYLARNTGRETQYF. The CDR3 nucleotides are TGTGCCAGCAGTTACCTCGCCAGAAATACAGGGCGGGAGACCCAGTACTTC.

The sample holds a few counts of this clonotype. This chain links TRBV3-1 with TRBJ1-5; D is unresolved. This CDR3 has 13 residues. Trimming took off 5 bases at V and 2 bases at J, with 7 bases between the two ends. Germline CDR1 and CDR2: LGHDT and YNNKEL (reference sequence). CDR3 DNA: TGTGCCAGCAGCGACGGGGGCAATCAGCCCCAGCATTTT. Amino acids: CASSDGGNQPQHF.

This clonotype was seen a handful of times. This chain links TRBV7-2 with TRBJ2-1; the D is unclear. V was pared by 1 base and J by 8 bases, with 15 bases between. In germline, CDR1 is SGHTA, CDR2 FQGNSA. This CDR3 comprises 15 residues. The DNA of the CDR3 is TGTGCCAGCAGCTTAGTTGACTCGGTTATGGATGAGCAGTTCTTC. Its protein is CASSLVDSVMDEQFF.

The gene calls are TRBV18 and TRBJ2-2, with 9 positions matching TRBD1. CDR3 length: 15 residues. V was clipped by 6 bases and J by 4 bases; unmatched bases: 6. The germline gives CDR1 KGHSH, CDR2 LQKENI. The CDR3 bases are TGTGCCAGCTCGGGACAGGGTTCCTTCACCGGGGAGCTGTTTTTT. It is translated as CASSGQGSFTGELFF.

This clonotype was observed many times. The gene calls are TRBV7-8 and TRBJ2-7; D assignment may be TRBD1 or TRBD2 (5 bases each). The V end lost 1 base, the J end lost 0 bases, and 10 bases lay between the germline ends. Per the germline V gene, CDR1 is SGHVS and CDR2 is FQNEAQ. CDR3 length: 15 amino acids. This CDR3 is CASSLGDQSSYEQYF. CDR3 nucleotide sequence: TGTGCCAGCAGCTTAGGGGACCAGAGCTCCTACGAGCAGTACTTC.

This clonotype was recorded many times. This sequence joins TRBV28 and TRBJ2-6; TRBD1 agrees at 9 bases. J lost 4 bases, V lost 4 bases, and 11 bases had no gene match. The CDR3 covers 18 residues. Per germline, CDR1 MDHEN and CDR2 SYDVKM. CDR3 protein: CASSSDRGRVGGANVLTF. CDR3 sequence (DNA): TGTGCCAGCAGTTCGGACAGGGGACGCGTCGGAGGGGCCAACGTCCTGACTTTC.

This clonotype occurred many times. V usage is TRBV6-5 and J usage is TRBJ2-7; D is ambiguous. Germline lookup yields CDR1 MNHEY and CDR2 SVGAGI. There are 13 residues in the CDR3. V lost 4 bases and J lost 4, with 11 bases in between. This chain's CDR3 is CASSFELGYEQYF. The CDR3 DNA reads as TGTGCCAGCAGTTTTGAATTAGGATACGAGCAGTACTTC.

The V gene is TRBV5-4, the J gene TRBJ1-2; unclear D gene. CDR3 length: 14 residues. CDR1 and CDR2 (germline): SGHNT, YYREEE (reference sequence). V lost 6 bases and J 10 bases, leaving 22 bases between the germline ends. CDR3 coding DNA: TGTGCCAGCACCTGGGAGACGGGCGCCTGGGACTACACCTTC. As protein: CASTWETGAWDYTF.

The rearrangement joins TRBV6-1 to TRBJ1-4; 9 nucleotides line up with TRBD1. CDR1 is MNHNS, CDR2 SASEGT, per germline. The CDR3 contains 14 residues. J lost 9 bases, V lost 6 bases, and 8 bases had no gene match. The CDR3 sequence: CASSSPGQGQKLFF. The CDR3 nucleotides read TGTGCCAGCAGCTCCCCGGGACAGGGCCAAAAACTGTTTTTT.

The chain uses TRBV12-3 or TRBV12-4 and TRBJ2-2; a possible D gene is TRBD1 (6 bases). Trimming took 10 bases from V and 2 from J, leaving 20 bases between them. This CDR3 contains 16 residues. The DNA for the CDR3 is TGTGCCACCAACGAAGACAGGACAGCCAACACCGGGGAGCTGTTTTTT. Protein: CATNEDRTANTGELFF.

The chain is built from TRBV19 and TRBJ2-3, with 8 bases identical to TRBD1. After removal of 6 bases from V and 3 bases from J, the junction contained 8 bases not matched to a gene. This CDR3 has 15 amino acids. Germline V gives CDR1 LNHDA, CDR2 SQIVND (reference sequence). The CDR3 DNA reads as TGTGCCAGTAGCAAAAGACAGGGGAGGACAGATACGCAGTATTTT. This encodes CASSKRQGRTDTQYF.

This clonotype was observed many times. The V gene is TRBV6-1, the J gene TRBJ2-7, with D possibly matching TRBD1 (5 bases). There are 13 residues in the CDR3. With 5 bases removed from V and 4 bases from J, the gap between germline ends came to 12 bases. Germline-derived CDR1 and CDR2 are MNHNS and SASEGT. Written as DNA, the CDR3 is TGTGCCAGCAGTATGGCAGGGTCGTACGAGCAGTACTTC. Its protein product is CASSMAGSYEQYF.

The CDR3: CAWRAQGFLNTEAFF. CDR3 bases: TGTGCCTGGAGGGCACAGGGATTCTTGAACACTGAAGCTTTCTTT. The rearrangement uses TRBV30 and TRBJ1-1; D perhaps matches TRBD1 (6 bases). V was shortened by 3 bases and J by 0 bases, with 14 bases between the two germline ends. Germline CDR1 and CDR2: GTSNPN and SVGIG (reference sequence). The CDR3 runs to 15 residues. Full variable domain (outside the CDR3, taken from reference TRBV30 and TRBJ1-1): SQTIHQWPATLVQPVGSPLSLECTVEGTSNPNLYWYRQAAGRGLQLLFYSVGIGQISSEVPQNLSASRPQDRQFILSSKKLLLSDSGFYLCAWRAQGFLNTEAFFGQGTRLTVV.

The sample holds many counts of this clonotype. This rearrangement joins TRBV24-1 to TRBJ2-5; 7 nucleotides align to TRBD1. V dropped 1 base and J dropped 1; count of bases not matched to a gene: 5. CDR3 length: 16 amino acids. In germline, CDR1 is KGHDR, CDR2 SFDVKD. The DNA of the CDR3 is TGTGCCACCAGTGATTTCGGGACAGCCTTCCAAGAGACCCAGTACTTC. Protein product: CATSDFGTAFQETQYF.

The chain combines TRBV24-1 with TRBJ2-2; no clear D gene. Germline V gives CDR1 KGHDR, CDR2 SFDVKD. The CDR3 contains 13 residues. With 7 bases removed from V and 1 base from J, the gap between germline ends came to 6 bases. The CDR3 region is CATRGMNTGELFF. The CDR3 coding sequence is TGTGCCACCAGGGGAATGAACACCGGGGAGCTGTTTTTT.

This clonotype came up many times. V is TRBV3-1 and J is TRBJ2-7, with D possibly matching TRBD2 (5 bases). Germline CDR1 is LGHDT and CDR2 is YNNKEL (reference sequence). CDR3 size: 13 residues. V was cut by 2 bases and J by 3 bases, with 8 bases left in between. The chain's CDR3 is CASSQNGNYEQYF. CDR3 nucleotide sequence: TGTGCCAGCAGCCAAAACGGGAACTACGAGCAGTACTTC.

This clonotype was counted at least ten times. The gene calls are TRBV2 and TRBJ2-5; D tentatively fits TRBD1 or TRBD2 (5 bases each). This CDR3 contains 14 residues. Looked up from germline, CDR1 is SNHLY and CDR2 is FYNNEI. Trimming cost V 7 bases and J 1 base, with 13 bases left between them. The CDR3 DNA reads as TGTGCCAGCAACTACGCAGGGACCCAAGAGACCCAGTACTTC. Its protein product is CASNYAGTQETQYF.